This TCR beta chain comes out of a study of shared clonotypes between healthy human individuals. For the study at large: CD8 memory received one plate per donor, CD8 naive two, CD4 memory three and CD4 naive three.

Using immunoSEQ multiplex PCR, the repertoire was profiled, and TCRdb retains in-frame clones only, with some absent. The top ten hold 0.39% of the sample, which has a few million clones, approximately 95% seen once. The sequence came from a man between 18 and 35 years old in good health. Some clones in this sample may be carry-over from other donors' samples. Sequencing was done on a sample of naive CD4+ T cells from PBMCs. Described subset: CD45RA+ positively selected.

The CDR3 is CASKTGQAAYEQYF. The CDR3 coding sequence is TGCGCCAGCAAGACGGGACAGGCAGCCTACGAGCAGTACTTC. This sequence joins TRBV10-2 and TRBJ2-7; 8 positions agree with TRBD1. This CDR3 is built from 14 residues. The V gene's germline CDR1 is WSHSY and CDR2 SAAADI. V was pared by 7 bases and J by 2 bases, with 7 bases of the junction left unmatched.